This T cell receptor (beta chain) emerged from a study of cytomegalovirus exposure and HLA in healthy donors. Study results and caveats: It was reportedly the case that the classifier diagnosed cytomegalovirus status with high specificity and sensitivity. Analyzed later, most CMV-associated TCR beta chains appeared HLA-restricted.

Details on this clone: The antigen remains unidentified.

PCR primers comprised 60 Vbeta and 13 Jbeta primers. TCRdb's copy holds only in-frame clones and misses some; the assay was immunoSEQ multiplex PCR. The table has under 200,000 clones, around 75% seen once. The germline V gene has CDR1 MGHDK and CDR2 SYGVNS. V lost 3 bases, J lost 6 bases, and 8 bases stayed unmatched. The CDR3 has 15 amino acids. The sequence came from a woman aged 30 to 39 in good health and CMV-seronegative. The gene calls are TRBV25-1 and TRBJ2-1; 7 bases are shared with TRBD1. The sequencing input was PBMCs. The CDR3 spells CASSDGTGVVNEQFF. As DNA, the CDR3 is TGTGCCAGCAGTGATGGAACAGGGGTGGTCAATGAGCAGTTCTTC.